The 10 T cell receptor beta chains below all came from one sample that was sequenced in a study of T cell repertoires in cytomegalovirus infection. TCRdb called the reads again in MiXCR, with one record for every CDR3 protein. The table includes about 260,000 distinct CDR3 sequences, approximately 13% detected once. The sample consisted of PBMCs. The receptors were sampled from a human donor in good health (CMV status not recorded). Some clones in this sample may be carry-over from other donors' samples.

This clonotype occurred many times. This chain connects TRBV7-2 to TRBJ2-3; 8 nucleotides align to TRBD2. Germline trimming cut 2 bases from V and 6 bases from J; bases unmatched to any gene: 10. The germline gives CDR1 SGHTA, CDR2 FQGNSA. The CDR3 loop spans 16 amino acids. CDR3 amino acids: CASSLKISGVGDTQYF. The DNA for the CDR3 is TGTGCCAGCAGCTTAAAGATTAGCGGGGTAGGGGATACGCAGTATTTT.

This sequence joins TRBV6-2 or TRBV6-3 and TRBJ2-7; possibly TRBD1 for D (5 bases). This CDR3 region has 12 residues. Trimming took off 2 bases at V and 4 bases at J, with 6 bases between the two ends. Germline CDR1 MNHEY, CDR2 SVGEGT. The CDR3 here is CASSYAGYEQYF. The CDR3, as DNA: TGTGCCAGCAGTTACGCAGGGTACGAGCAGTACTTC.

The table lists this clonotype with many counts. The chain is built from TRBV10-3 and TRBJ2-7; tentatively, D is TRBD2 (5 bases). V was clipped by 3 bases and J by 0 bases, with 12 bases between them. CDR1 is ENHRY and CDR2 is SYGVKD in the germline V gene. This CDR3 has 15 amino acids. CDR3 DNA sequence: TGTGCCATCAGTGACGGTACGGGGAGCTCCTACGAGCAGTACTTC. Protein: CAISDGTGSSYEQYF.

V and J are TRBV20-1 and TRBJ1-3; 8 bases align to TRBD1. The ends lost 3 bases at V and 0 bases at J; junction bases unmatched: 10. There are 17 residues in the CDR3. The germline V gene has CDR1 DFQATT and CDR2 SNEGSKA (reference sequence). The CDR3 region has the DNA TGCAGTGCTAGTCCCACCGGACAGGGAAACTCTGGAAACACCATATATTTT. Translation gives CSASPTGQGNSGNTIYF.

This clonotype was counted between two and nine times. The chain has TRBV9 and TRBJ1-1; weak D call: TRBD1 (6 bases). V was pared by 7 bases and J by 5 bases, with 15 bases between. The CDR3 length is 13 residues. Germline assignment: CDR1 SGDLS and CDR2 YYNGEE. CDR3 amino acids: CASGTGSRTEAFF. The CDR3 DNA sequence: TGTGCCAGCGGCACAGGGTCCCGGACTGAAGCTTTCTTT.

This clonotype has only a few counts. This rearrangement joins TRBV7-9 to TRBJ1-5; 7 bases are a match to TRBD1. The CDR3 loop spans 17 amino acids. V shed 4 bases and J 0 bases; nucleotides not matched to a gene: 9. The germline V gene has CDR1 SEHNR and CDR2 FQNEAQ (reference sequence). CDR3 sequence reads: CASSSLRDSLSNQPQHF. The CDR3, as DNA: TGTGCCAGCAGCTCCCTCCGGGACAGCCTTAGCAATCAGCCCCAGCATTTT.

This clonotype was counted between two and nine times. V usage is TRBV7-2 and J usage is TRBJ2-7; D could derive from TRBD1 or TRBD2 (5 bases each). Per the germline V gene, CDR1 is SGHTA and CDR2 is FQGNSA. V shed 5 bases and J shed 2 bases, with 13 bases lying between them. The CDR3 runs to 14 residues. CDR3 residues: CASSKGPGPYEQYF. CDR3 DNA: TGTGCCAGCAGCAAGGGACCGGGTCCCTACGAGCAGTACTTC.

This clonotype was found many times. The chain employs TRBV7-2 and TRBJ2-7, with 7 bases that match TRBD1. This CDR3 has 14 residues. Germline assignment: CDR1 SGHTA and CDR2 FQGNSA. V lost 5 bases to trimming and J lost 2 bases; unmatched junction nucleotides: 6. The CDR3 spells CASSHRQGPYEQYF. In DNA form, the CDR3 reads TGTGCCAGCAGCCACCGACAGGGTCCCTACGAGCAGTACTTC.

This clonotype was counted ten times or more. The J gene is TRBJ2-1, the V gene TRBV24-1; 14 bases agree with TRBD2. The germline CDR1 and CDR2 sequences are KGHDR and SFDVKD. The CDR3 runs to 19 residues. V lost 4 bases and J lost 3; bases outside the gene matches: 10. The DNA of the CDR3 is TGTGCCACCAGTGACCCCGGGACTAGCGGGAGCAATATCTACAATGAGCAGTTCTTC. Protein product: CATSDPGTSGSNIYNEQFF.

V is TRBV29-1 and J is TRBJ2-1, with a tentative D call TRBD1 (6 bases). V lost 7 bases, J lost 3 bases, and 13 bases lay in between. Germline lookup yields CDR1 SQVTM and CDR2 ANQGSEA. CDR3 length: 13 amino acids. The CDR3 spells CSGRTVGYNEQFF. The CDR3 nucleotides are TGCAGCGGGAGGACAGTAGGCTACAATGAGCAGTTCTTC.